The subject of this entry is one TCR beta chain. Its antigen remains unidentified. At one boundary the junction diverges from the germline segment, which might be a read error. This table comes from immunoSEQ multiplex PCR, and its TCRdb copy is limited to in-frame clones, with some not included. The profile covers over 120,000 clones, with about 92% appearing a single time and more than 8.5% taken by the ten largest. This entry belongs to a study of T cell responses to AZD1222 COVID-19 vaccine. CDR1 is MNHNS, CDR2 SASEGT, per germline. The CDR3 has 16 amino acids. Study outcomes and limitations: Donors were largely white British and mainly female; clonal diversity was possibly underestimated. The study found vaccine-associated CD4 TCRs spanning spike, dominant at 160-218 and 743-854. Nearly half of spike-specific TCRs reportedly target unmutated variant regions.

The J gene is TRBJ2-1, the V gene TRBV6-1; a weak D match, TRBD2 (5 bases). Sample: peripheral blood, taken on day 0 of AZD1222 vaccination. This TCR was sampled from an adult in good health. The CDR3 here is CASSETGRTVGIYRLF. In DNA form, the CDR3 reads TGTGCCAGCAGTGAGACCGGTAGGACCGTCGGGATTTATAGGCTCTTC.